Listed below are T cell receptor beta chains from one sample, sequenced in a study of blood T cell repertoires in COVID-19. TCRdb's table, derived via immunoSEQ multiplex PCR, lists solely in-frame clones and lacks some. This sample carries about 190,000 clones, about 88% of them seen once, and the ten largest clones take around 6.6%. The sequenced sample was peripheral blood. The receptors were gathered from a middle-aged woman who had recovered from COVID-19. Each CDR3 is given with its conserved first and last residue. The D gene is left open where the match is weak. Size is omitted from some rows. Given values are once, few, many or a class for expanded clones.

d_gene: NA; j_gene: TRBJ2-7; v_gene: TRBV7-9; abundance: NA; CDR3aa: CASSLGLADEQYF; CDR3nt: TGTGCCAGCAGCTTAGGTTTAGCGGACGAGCAGTACTTC
d_gene: TRBD1; j_gene: TRBJ2-2; v_gene: TRBV28; abundance: NA; CDR3aa: CASSTTGGSASF; CDR3nt: TGTGCCAGCAGTACGACAGGGGGTTCGGCCTCTTTT
d_gene: TRBD1; j_gene: TRBJ2-2; v_gene: TRBV5-4; abundance: NA; CDR3aa: CASSLGGTGNTGELFF; CDR3nt: TGTGCCAGCAGCTTGGGCGGGACAGGGAACACCGGGGAGCTGTTTTTT
d_gene: TRBD1; j_gene: TRBJ2-6; v_gene: TRBV25-1; abundance: NA; CDR3aa: CASSRGTGGGGANVLTF; CDR3nt: TGTGCCAGCAGTAGGGGGACAGGGGGCGGTGGGGCCAACGTCCTGACTTTC
d_gene: TRBD1; j_gene: TRBJ2-7; v_gene: TRBV19; abundance: NA; CDR3aa: CASSILPGGDEQYF; CDR3nt: TGTGCCAGTAGTATATTGCCAGGGGGCGACGAGCAGTACTTC
d_gene: NA; j_gene: TRBJ1-1; v_gene: TRBV9; abundance: NA; CDR3aa: CASSVASGEAFF; CDR3nt: TGTGCCAGCAGCGTAGCTAGCGGCGAAGCTTTCTTT
d_gene: NA; j_gene: TRBJ1-2; v_gene: TRBV5-1; abundance: NA; CDR3aa: CASSLAPGSYGYTF; CDR3nt: TGCGCCAGCAGCTTGGCCCCGGGGTCCTATGGCTACACCTTC
d_gene: TRBD2; j_gene: TRBJ2-1; v_gene: TRBV27; abundance: once; CDR3aa: CASRGGVGGGLVQFF; CDR3nt: TGTGCCAGCAGGGGGGGGGTGGGCGGCGGGCTAGTGCAGTTCTTC
d_gene: NA; j_gene: TRBJ2-1; v_gene: TRBV15; abundance: NA; CDR3aa: CATSTDWVAWRAFGGYNEQFF; CDR3nt: TGTGCCACCAGCACCGACTGGGTGGCGTGGAGGGCCTTTGGAGGGTACAATGAGCAGTTCTTC
d_gene: TRBD2; j_gene: TRBJ2-2; v_gene: TRBV5-1; abundance: NA; CDR3aa: CASSLSGTSSGELFF; CDR3nt: TGCGCCAGCAGCCTCTCCGGGACTAGCTCCGGGGAGCTGTTTTTT
d_gene: NA; j_gene: TRBJ1-3; v_gene: TRBV4-3; abundance: NA; CDR3aa: CASSQDFGHFSGNTIYF; CDR3nt: TGCGCCAGCAGCCAAGATTTTGGCCATTTCTCTGGAAACACCATATATTTT
d_gene: TRBD1; j_gene: TRBJ1-4; v_gene: TRBV7-2; abundance: NA; CDR3aa: CASTPLGTGYSSNEKLFF; CDR3nt: TGTGCCAGCACCCCATTAGGGACAGGGTATTCATCTAATGAAAAACTGTTTTTT
d_gene: TRBD2; j_gene: TRBJ2-1; v_gene: TRBV7-9; abundance: NA; CDR3aa: CASSLGTSGSVGNEQFF; CDR3nt: TGTGCCAGCAGCTTAGGGACTAGCGGGAGTGTAGGTAATGAGCAGTTCTTC
d_gene: NA; j_gene: TRBJ2-1; v_gene: TRBV3-1/TRBV3-2; abundance: NA; CDR3aa: CASSFSDRLYNEQFF; CDR3nt: TGTGCCAGCAGCTTTTCCGACAGGTTATACAATGAGCAGTTCTTC
d_gene: NA; j_gene: TRBJ2-6; v_gene: TRBV24-1; abundance: NA; CDR3aa: CATSDVDSSGANVLTF; CDR3nt: TGTGCCACCAGTGACGTCGACTCTTCTGGGGCCAACGTCCTGACTTTC
d_gene: NA; j_gene: TRBJ1-3; v_gene: TRBV28; abundance: NA; CDR3aa: CASSLSGAFVGNTIYF; CDR3nt: TGTGCCAGCAGTTTATCAGGGGCGTTCGTAGGAAACACCATATATTTT
d_gene: NA; j_gene: TRBJ1-5; v_gene: TRBV6-5; abundance: NA; CDR3aa: CASSRTRSGNQPQHF; CDR3nt: TGTGCCAGCAGTAGGACACGTTCCGGCAATCAGCCCCAGCATTTT
d_gene: TRBD1; j_gene: TRBJ2-7; v_gene: TRBV6-6; abundance: NA; CDR3aa: CASSYGTGYLEQYF; CDR3nt: TGTGCCAGCAGTTACGGGACAGGGTATCTCGAGCAGTACTTC
d_gene: NA; j_gene: TRBJ2-3; v_gene: TRBV5-1; abundance: NA; CDR3aa: CASSFYESTDTQYF; CDR3nt: TGCGCCAGCAGCTTTTACGAGAGCACAGATACGCAGTATTTT
d_gene: TRBD2; j_gene: TRBJ2-1; v_gene: TRBV4-1; abundance: NA; CDR3aa: CASSQSDIAGGSNEQFF; CDR3nt: TGCGCCAGCAGCCAATCGGATATAGCGGGAGGTTCCAATGAGCAGTTCTTC
d_gene: TRBD1; j_gene: TRBJ2-6; v_gene: TRBV7-9; abundance: NA; CDR3aa: CASSPTYTGAGANVLTF; CDR3nt: TGTGCCAGCAGCCCTACGTACACAGGGGCTGGGGCCAACGTCCTGACTTTC
d_gene: TRBD2; j_gene: TRBJ2-7; v_gene: TRBV18; abundance: once; CDR3aa: CASSPSPASSGISSYEQYF; CDR3nt: TGTGCCAGCTCACCGTCTCCGGCGTCTAGCGGGATTAGCTCCTACGAGCAGTACTTC
d_gene: NA; j_gene: TRBJ1-2; v_gene: TRBV7-9; abundance: few; CDR3aa: CASSLFKQNYGYTF; CDR3nt: TGTGCCAGCAGCTTATTCAAACAGAACTATGGCTACACCTTC
d_gene: TRBD1; j_gene: TRBJ2-3; v_gene: TRBV6-1; abundance: NA; CDR3aa: CASSDGTGESDTQYF; CDR3nt: TGTGCCAGCAGTGATGGGACAGGGGAATCAGATACGCAGTATTTT
d_gene: TRBD2; j_gene: TRBJ2-1; v_gene: TRBV7-2; abundance: NA; CDR3aa: CASSSWGLAGSDSYNEQFF; CDR3nt: TGTGCCAGCAGCTCGTGGGGACTAGCGGGATCCGACTCCTACAATGAGCAGTTCTTC
d_gene: TRBD1; j_gene: TRBJ1-1; v_gene: TRBV28; abundance: NA; CDR3aa: CASRETGGPDTEAFF; CDR3nt: TGTGCCAGCAGGGAAACAGGGGGCCCCGACACTGAAGCTTTCTTT
d_gene: NA; j_gene: TRBJ2-1; v_gene: TRBV5-6; abundance: NA; CDR3aa: CASSWTESSYNEQFF; CDR3nt: TGTGCCAGCAGCTGGACAGAAAGCTCCTACAATGAGCAGTTCTTC
d_gene: NA; j_gene: TRBJ1-2; v_gene: TRBV28; abundance: few; CDR3aa: CASSPLRPGNYGYTF; CDR3nt: TGTGCCAGCAGTCCACTCCGGCCAGGCAACTATGGCTACACCTTC
d_gene: NA; j_gene: TRBJ2-3; v_gene: TRBV7-9; abundance: NA; CDR3aa: CASSLGFRVEADTQYF; CDR3nt: TGTGCCAGCAGCTTAGGCTTTCGAGTTGAGGCTGATACGCAGTATTTT
d_gene: NA; j_gene: TRBJ2-1; v_gene: TRBV19; abundance: NA; CDR3aa: CASTGGSSSYNEQFF; CDR3nt: TGTGCCAGTACCGGGGGTTCAAGCTCCTACAATGAGCAGTTCTTC
d_gene: TRBD2; j_gene: TRBJ2-1; v_gene: TRBV11-3; abundance: NA; CDR3aa: CASSKGTSEQFF; CDR3nt: TGTGCCAGCAGTAAAGGGACTAGCGAGCAGTTCTTC
d_gene: TRBD1; j_gene: TRBJ2-5; v_gene: TRBV28; abundance: NA; CDR3aa: CASSRTGILETQYF; CDR3nt: TGTGCCAGCAGCCGGACAGGGATCCTAGAGACCCAGTACTTC
d_gene: NA; j_gene: TRBJ2-3; v_gene: TRBV3-1/TRBV3-2; abundance: NA; CDR3aa: CASSQSGDFTDTQYF; CDR3nt: TGTGCCAGCAGCCAATCAGGCGATTTCACAGATACGCAGTATTTT
d_gene: NA; j_gene: TRBJ1-2; v_gene: TRBV12-3/TRBV12-4; abundance: once; CDR3aa: CASSSVAGYGYTF; CDR3nt: TGTGCCAGCAGTTCCGTGGCAGGCTATGGCTACACCTTC
d_gene: TRBD1; j_gene: TRBJ1-1; v_gene: TRBV7-9; abundance: NA; CDR3aa: CASSLEGLTGEVTEAFF; CDR3nt: TGTGCCAGCAGCTTAGAGGGGTTAACAGGGGAGGTCACTGAAGCTTTCTTT
d_gene: TRBD2; j_gene: TRBJ2-7; v_gene: TRBV9; abundance: NA; CDR3aa: CASSVGGSGSGEQYF; CDR3nt: TGTGCCAGCAGCGTAGGCGGTAGCGGGAGTGGCGAGCAGTACTTC
d_gene: TRBD2; j_gene: TRBJ2-3; v_gene: TRBV7-9; abundance: NA; CDR3aa: CASSALTSGITDTQYF; CDR3nt: TGTGCCAGCAGCGCCCTGACTAGCGGGATCACAGATACGCAGTATTTT
d_gene: TRBD2; j_gene: TRBJ2-7; v_gene: TRBV4-2; abundance: NA; CDR3aa: CASSQESLAAYSYEQYF; CDR3nt: TGTGCCAGCAGCCAAGAATCCCTAGCGGCCTACTCCTACGAGCAGTACTTC
d_gene: NA; j_gene: TRBJ2-1; v_gene: TRBV5-4; abundance: NA; CDR3aa: CASSLGQDYNEQFF; CDR3nt: TGTGCCAGCAGCTTGGGACAAGACTACAATGAGCAGTTCTTC
d_gene: NA; j_gene: TRBJ2-1; v_gene: TRBV12-3/TRBV12-4; abundance: once; CDR3aa: CASSFPGTNEQFF; CDR3nt: TGTGCCAGCAGTTTTCCCGGGACTAATGAGCAGTTCTTC
d_gene: NA; j_gene: TRBJ1-1; v_gene: TRBV20-1; abundance: NA; CDR3aa: CSADRHHEAFF; CDR3nt: TGCAGTGCTGACCGACACCATGAAGCTTTCTTT